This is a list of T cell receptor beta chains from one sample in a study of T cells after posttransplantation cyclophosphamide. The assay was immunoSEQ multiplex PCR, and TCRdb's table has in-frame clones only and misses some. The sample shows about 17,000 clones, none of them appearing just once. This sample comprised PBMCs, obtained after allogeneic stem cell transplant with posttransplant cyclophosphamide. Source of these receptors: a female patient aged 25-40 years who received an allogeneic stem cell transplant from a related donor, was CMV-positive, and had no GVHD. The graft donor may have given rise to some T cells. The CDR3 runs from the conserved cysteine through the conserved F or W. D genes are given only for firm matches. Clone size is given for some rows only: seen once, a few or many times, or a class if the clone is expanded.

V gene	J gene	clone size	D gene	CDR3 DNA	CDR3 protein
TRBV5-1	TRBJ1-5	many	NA	TGCGCCAGCAGTCCCGGACTCGGCCAGCCCCAGCATTTT	CASSPGLGQPQHF
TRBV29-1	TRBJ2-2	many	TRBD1	TGCAGCGCCCTACAGGGGGCCGCCGGGGAGCTGTTTTTT	CSALQGAAGELFF
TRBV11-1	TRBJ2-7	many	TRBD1	TGTGCCAGCAGCCGCGGGACAGGGGATCTCGAGCAGTACTTC	CASSRGTGDLEQYF
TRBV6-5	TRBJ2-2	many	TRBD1	TGTGCCAGCAGTTACTCCGGGACAGGGTTATTCGGGGAGCTGTTTTTT	CASSYSGTGLFGELFF
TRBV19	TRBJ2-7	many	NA	TGTGCCAGTAGTATTGGGGCAGGGGTCGAGCAGTACTTC	CASSIGAGVEQYF
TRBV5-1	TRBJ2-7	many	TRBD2	TGCGCCAGCAGCCGACTAGCGGTCCAGGTCTACGAGCAGTACTTC	CASSRLAVQVYEQYF
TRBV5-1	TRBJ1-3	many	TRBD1	TGCGCCAGCAGCTTCGGACAGGCGTTGGGGGACACCATATATTTT	CASSFGQALGDTIYF
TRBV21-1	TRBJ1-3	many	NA	TGTGCCAGCGCAGGGGGTACTGGAAACACCATATATTTT	CASAGGTGNTIYF
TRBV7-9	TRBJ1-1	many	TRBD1	TGTGCCAGCAGCGCGGGACAGCCTAACACTGAAGCTTTCTTT	CASSAGQPNTEAFF
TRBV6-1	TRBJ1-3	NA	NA	TGTGCCAGCAAATGGACAGCTGGAAACACCATATATTTT	CASKWTAGNTIYF
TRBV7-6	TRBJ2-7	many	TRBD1	TGTGCCAGCAGCTTATTAGGACAGGGGATTGGGGAGCAGTACTTC	CASSLLGQGIGEQYF
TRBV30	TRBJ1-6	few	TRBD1	TGTGCCTGGAGGAGACAGGGGGCTATTTCACCCCTCCACTTT	CAWRRQGAISPLHF
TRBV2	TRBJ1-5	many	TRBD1	TGTGCCAGCAGTGAAAACAGGGGTATAGGGCCCCAGCATTTT	CASSENRGIGPQHF
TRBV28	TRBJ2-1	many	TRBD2	TGTGCCAGCAGATCAACAGGACTAGCGGGAGGATTAGGGGTCAATGAGCAGTTCTTC	CASRSTGLAGGLGVNEQFF
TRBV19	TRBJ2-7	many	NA	TGTGCCAGTAGTATCGAGGAGAACACCTACGAGCAGTACTTC	CASSIEENTYEQYF
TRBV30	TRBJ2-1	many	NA	TGTGCCTGGAGCGCTAAGGGGGAGAATGAGCAGTTCTTC	CAWSAKGENEQFF
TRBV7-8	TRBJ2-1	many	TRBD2	TGTGCCAGCAGCTTGGGCCTCGGTAGCGGGAGGAATAATGAGCAGTTCTTC	CASSLGLGSGRNNEQFF
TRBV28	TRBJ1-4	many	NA	TGTGCCAGCAGGGCTCCCACTAATGAAAAACTGTTTTTT	CASRAPTNEKLFF